This TCR beta chain was recovered during a study of T cell responses to AZD1222 COVID-19 vaccine. This clone was seen just once. Assay used: immunoSEQ multiplex PCR; TCRdb lists only in-frame clones, some missing. The repertoire holds more than 15,000 clones, with 65% to 80% as singletons. V lost 3 bases, J lost 9 bases, and 15 bases lay in between. The germline CDR1 and CDR2 sequences are MNHEY and SMNVEV (reference sequence). The CDR3 extends over 15 amino acids. The specimen was peripheral blood, collected 28 days after the second AZD1222 dose. The chain couples TRBV27 to TRBJ1-6; D is possibly TRBD1 (6 bases). The receptor's source is an adult who received the AZD1222 COVID-19 vaccine. CDR3 in amino acids: CASSLGGPGGSPLHF. The CDR3 coding sequence is TGTGCCAGCAGTTTGGGGGGGCCCGGGGGTTCACCCCTCCACTTT.